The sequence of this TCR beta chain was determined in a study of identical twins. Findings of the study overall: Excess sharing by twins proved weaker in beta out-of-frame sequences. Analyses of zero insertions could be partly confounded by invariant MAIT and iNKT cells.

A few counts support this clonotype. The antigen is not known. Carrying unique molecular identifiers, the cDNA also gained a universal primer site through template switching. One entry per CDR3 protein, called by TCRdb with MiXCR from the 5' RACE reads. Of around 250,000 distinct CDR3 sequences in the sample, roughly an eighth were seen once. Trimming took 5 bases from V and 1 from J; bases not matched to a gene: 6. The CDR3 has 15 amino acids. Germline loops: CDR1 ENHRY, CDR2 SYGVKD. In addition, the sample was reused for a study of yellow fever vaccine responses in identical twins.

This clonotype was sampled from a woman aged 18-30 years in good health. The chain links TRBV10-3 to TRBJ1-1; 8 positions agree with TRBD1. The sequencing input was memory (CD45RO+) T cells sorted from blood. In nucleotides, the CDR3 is TGTGCCATCAGTAAATGGACAGGGACGAACACTGAAGCTTTCTTT. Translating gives CAISKWTGTNTEAFF.